Each of the 7 T cell receptor beta chains below was sequenced from the same sample in a study of blood T cell repertoires in COVID-19 (dated by TCRdb to the early 2020s). Library preparation employed the immunoSEQ multiplex PCR assay. In TCRdb, the immuneACCESS table is reduced to in-frame sequences with V and J assigned. These tables do not hold every clone; where another copy was compared, an unresolved V gene accounts for under half, and the others remain unexplained. For this sample the table gives about 340,000 clones, of which roughly 90% were detected only once. The top ten hold 15% to 20% of the sample. The sample was PBMCs or T cells enriched from blood (not recorded which). The receptors stem from a woman aged 30 to 39 who had recovered from COVID-19.

As concerns this clone: Germline is not matched at one junction end, which may reflect a read error. This rearrangement joins TRBV4-1 to TRBJ2-7, with D perhaps matching TRBD1 (6 bases). The germline V gene encodes CDR1 MGHRA and CDR2 YSYEKL. The CDR3 runs to 13 residues. CDR3 sequence reads: CASSQGASNEQYF. CDR3 coding DNA: TGCGCCAGCAGCCAGGGGGCCTCCAACGAGCAGTACTTC.

The chain has TRBV29-1 and TRBJ2-7; 7 bases map to TRBD2. The length of the CDR3 is 11 residues. The germline V gene has CDR1 SQVTM and CDR2 ANQGSEA. Unmatched junction bases numbered 3, after V lost 7 bases and J lost 3 bases. Written as DNA, the CDR3 is TGCAGCGCAACGGGGGGCTACGAGCAGTACTTC. Its translation: CSATGGYEQYF.

This chain joins TRBV2 and TRBJ1-6; weak D call: TRBD1 (5 bases). The CDR3 loop spans 13 amino acids. CDR1 is SNHLY and CDR2 is FYNNEI in the germline V gene. V was clipped by 5 bases and J by 10 bases, with 12 bases between them. This chain's CDR3 is CASSQTVTSPLHF. CDR3 nucleotides: TGTGCCAGCAGTCAGACAGTTACCTCACCCCTCCACTTT.

The chain joins TRBV25-1 to TRBJ1-5; 7 bases map to TRBD1. The CDR3 runs to 14 residues. Germline CDR1 MGHDK, CDR2 SYGVNS. Trimming cost V 10 bases and J 0 bases; bases outside gene matches: 6. CDR3 DNA: TGTGCCACCTTGGACAGGCCTAGCAATCAGCCCCAGCATTTT. This sequence encodes CATLDRPSNQPQHF. Filled out from reference TRBV25-1 and TRBJ1-5, the complete variable domain reads EADIYQTPRYLVIGTGKKITLECSQTMGHDKMYWYQQDPGMELHLIHYSYGVNSTEKGDLSSESTVSRIRTEHFPLTLESARPSHTSQYLCATLDRPSNQPQHFGDGTRLSIL.

CDR3 sequence: CASTAEGKNIQYF. The CDR3 bases are TGTGCCAGCACCGCGGAGGGCAAAAACATTCAGTACTTC. The chain couples TRBV7-9 to TRBJ2-4; TRBD2 is a possible D gene (6 bases). Germline CDR1 is SEHNR and CDR2 is FQNEAQ (reference sequence). With 7 bases removed from V and 3 bases from J, the gap between germline ends came to 10 bases. The CDR3 loop spans 13 amino acids.

This rearrangement joins TRBV28 to TRBJ1-3, with 10 bases aligning to TRBD1. Unmatched junction bases numbered 5, after V lost 4 bases and J lost 8 bases. The CDR3 loop spans 14 amino acids. CDR1 and CDR2 from the germline V gene are MDHEN and SYDVKM. The CDR3 region is CASSSTGGLYTIYF. CDR3 DNA: TGTGCCAGCAGTTCGACAGGGGGCTTATACACCATATATTTT. Full variable domain (outside the CDR3, taken from reference TRBV28 and TRBJ1-3): DVKVTQSSRYLVKRTGEKVFLECVQDMDHENMFWYRQDPGLGLRLIYFSYDVKMKEKGDIPEGYSVSREKKERFSLILESASTNQTSMYLCASSSTGGLYTIYFGEGSWLTVV.

The genes are TRBV7-2 and TRBJ2-3; 11 nucleotides align to TRBD2. The CDR3 is 17 amino acids. Germline V gene data show CDR1 as SGHTA and CDR2 as FQGNSA. V was pared by 3 bases and J by 0 bases, with 5 bases of the junction left unmatched. CDR3 bases: TGTGCCAGCAGCTTGACCCGACTAGCGGGAAGCACAGATACGCAGTATTTT. It specifies CASSLTRLAGSTDTQYF.